These T cell receptor beta chains were read from a single sample in a study of blood T cell repertoires in COVID-19. TCRdb keeps only in-frame clones here, not all; method: immunoSEQ multiplex PCR. Among over 80,000 clones, about nine tenths were seen once, and the ten largest hold more than 1.5%. Sequenced material: peripheral blood. These receptors originate from a human donor with active COVID-19. The donor label of this sample is uncertain. CDR3s include the opening cysteine and the closing phenylalanine or tryptophan. D genes are given only for firm matches. Not every row has a clone size; where given, it reads once, few, many or a size class.

CDR3 protein: CASSLEWGPGEQYF; CDR3 DNA: TGTGCCAGCAGCTTAGAGTGGGGGCCGGGGGAGCAGTACTTC; D gene: .; clone size: .; V gene: TRBV7-9; J gene: TRBJ2-7
CDR3 protein: CASSFQGANYGYTF; CDR3 DNA: TGCGCCAGCAGCTTTCAGGGGGCGAACTATGGCTACACCTTC; D gene: TRBD1; clone size: .; V gene: TRBV5-1; J gene: TRBJ1-2
CDR3 protein: CASSDRGRRGYTF; CDR3 DNA: TGTGCCAGTAGTGACAGGGGCCGCCGAGGCTACACCTTC; D gene: TRBD1; clone size: .; V gene: TRBV19; J gene: TRBJ1-2
CDR3 protein: CASSVVGSPYGYTF; CDR3 DNA: TGTGCCAGCAGCGTAGTGGGGAGCCCCTATGGCTACACCTTC; D gene: .; clone size: once; V gene: TRBV9; J gene: TRBJ1-2
CDR3 protein: CASSVGGASSTDTQYF; CDR3 DNA: TGTGCCAGCAGCGTAGGTGGGGCCTCTAGCACAGATACGCAGTATTTT; D gene: .; clone size: .; V gene: TRBV9; J gene: TRBJ2-3
CDR3 protein: CASSFTVSHYNSPLHF; CDR3 DNA: TGTGCCAGCAGCTTTACGGTATCGCATTATAATTCACCCCTCCACTTT; D gene: .; clone size: .; V gene: TRBV9; J gene: TRBJ1-6
CDR3 protein: CASSEAGGGATDTQYF; CDR3 DNA: TGTGCCTCCTCCGAGGCGGGCGGGGGGGCCACAGATACGCAGTATTTT; D gene: TRBD2; clone size: .; V gene: TRBV10-3; J gene: TRBJ2-3
CDR3 protein: CASSPETQGIEAFF; CDR3 DNA: TGTGCCAGCAGCCCAGAAACACAGGGGATTGAAGCTTTCTTT; D gene: TRBD1; clone size: .; V gene: TRBV9; J gene: TRBJ1-1
CDR3 protein: CASSQTGGPIYNEQFF; CDR3 DNA: TGCGCCAGCAGCCAAACCGGAGGCCCCATCTACAATGAGCAGTTCTTC; D gene: .; clone size: .; V gene: TRBV4-3; J gene: TRBJ2-1
CDR3 protein: CASSLGTTGGHSGNTIYF; CDR3 DNA: TGTGCCAGCAGCTTGGGAACGACAGGGGGCCACTCTGGAAACACCATATATTTT; D gene: TRBD1; clone size: .; V gene: TRBV5-6; J gene: TRBJ1-3
CDR3 protein: CASSQVPRWGQGYEQYF; CDR3 DNA: TGTGCCAGCAGCCAAGTGCCCAGGTGGGGGCAGGGCTACGAGCAGTACTTC; D gene: .; clone size: once; V gene: TRBV3-1/TRBV3-2; J gene: TRBJ2-7
CDR3 protein: CATSRDGKGGETQYF; CDR3 DNA: TGTGCCACCAGCAGAGATGGGAAGGGAGGTGAGACCCAGTACTTC; D gene: .; clone size: .; V gene: TRBV15; J gene: TRBJ2-5
CDR3 protein: CATQGADEKLFF; CDR3 DNA: TGTGCCACCCAGGGGGCTGATGAAAAACTGTTTTTT; D gene: TRBD1; clone size: once; V gene: TRBV6-6; J gene: TRBJ1-4
CDR3 protein: CASSGRVSGETQYF; CDR3 DNA: TGTGCCAGCAGCGGCAGGGTTAGCGGAGAGACCCAGTACTTC; D gene: .; clone size: once; V gene: TRBV7-9; J gene: TRBJ2-5
CDR3 protein: CASSLSAAGDLQETQYF; CDR3 DNA: TGTGCCAGCAGTTTATCGGCAGCGGGGGACCTTCAAGAGACCCAGTACTTC; D gene: TRBD2; clone size: .; V gene: TRBV28; J gene: TRBJ2-5
CDR3 protein: CASRTGTGYGTDTQYF; CDR3 DNA: TGTGCCAGCAGGACGGGGACAGGGTATGGCACAGATACGCAGTATTTT; D gene: TRBD1; clone size: .; V gene: TRBV2; J gene: TRBJ2-3
CDR3 protein: CASSMTGGRSGANVLTF; CDR3 DNA: TGTGCCAGTAGTATGACAGGGGGCCGGTCTGGGGCCAACGTCCTGACTTTC; D gene: TRBD1; clone size: once; V gene: TRBV19; J gene: TRBJ2-6
CDR3 protein: CASSLEGQWAYGYTF; CDR3 DNA: TGTGCCAGCAGTTTAGAAGGACAGTGGGCCTATGGCTACACCTTC; D gene: .; clone size: .; V gene: TRBV28; J gene: TRBJ1-2
CDR3 protein: CASSPRDRDVETQYF; CDR3 DNA: TGTGCCAGCTCACCCCGGGACAGGGATGTGGAGACCCAGTACTTC; D gene: TRBD1; clone size: .; V gene: TRBV18; J gene: TRBJ2-5
CDR3 protein: CASRPGGLTFYEQYF; CDR3 DNA: TGTGCCAGCAGACCCGGTGGTCTCACTTTCTACGAGCAGTACTTC; D gene: .; clone size: .; V gene: TRBV6-5; J gene: TRBJ2-7
CDR3 protein: CASHQCCRGHDNQPQHF; CDR3 DNA: TGTGCCAGCCACCAGTGCTGCAGGGGGCATGACAATCAGCCCCAGCATTTT; D gene: TRBD1; clone size: .; V gene: TRBV11-2; J gene: TRBJ1-5
CDR3 protein: CAISKDRSYGYTF; CDR3 DNA: TGTGCCATCAGCAAAGACAGGAGCTATGGCTACACCTTC; D gene: .; clone size: .; V gene: TRBV10-3; J gene: TRBJ1-2
CDR3 protein: CASSQTGKGEGAEAFF; CDR3 DNA: TGTGCCAGCAGCCAGACGGGGAAGGGGGAAGGAGCTGAAGCTTTCTTT; D gene: .; clone size: .; V gene: TRBV3-1/TRBV3-2; J gene: TRBJ1-1
CDR3 protein: CASSLEGQKNNSPLHF; CDR3 DNA: TGCGCCAGCAGCTTGGAAGGACAGAAGAACAATTCACCCCTCCACTTT; D gene: .; clone size: .; V gene: TRBV5-1; J gene: TRBJ1-6
CDR3 protein: CARATYRGVCEQYF; CDR3 DNA: TGCGCCAGAGCTACGTACAGGGGGGTATGCGAGCAGTACTTC; D gene: TRBD1; clone size: .; V gene: TRBV23-1; J gene: TRBJ2-7
CDR3 protein: CASSARLADATGELFF; CDR3 DNA: TGTGCCAGCAGCGCCAGACTAGCGGATGCCACCGGGGAGCTGTTTTTT; D gene: TRBD2; clone size: .; V gene: TRBV11-2; J gene: TRBJ2-2
CDR3 protein: CASSQEGGGRTDTQYF; CDR3 DNA: TGCGCCAGCAGCCAAGAAGGAGGTGGCCGGACAGATACGCAGTATTTT; D gene: .; clone size: .; V gene: TRBV4-1; J gene: TRBJ2-3
CDR3 protein: CASRARQGDGYTF; CDR3 DNA: TGCGCCAGCAGAGCTAGACAGGGGGATGGCTACACCTTC; D gene: TRBD1; clone size: .; V gene: TRBV4-1; J gene: TRBJ1-2